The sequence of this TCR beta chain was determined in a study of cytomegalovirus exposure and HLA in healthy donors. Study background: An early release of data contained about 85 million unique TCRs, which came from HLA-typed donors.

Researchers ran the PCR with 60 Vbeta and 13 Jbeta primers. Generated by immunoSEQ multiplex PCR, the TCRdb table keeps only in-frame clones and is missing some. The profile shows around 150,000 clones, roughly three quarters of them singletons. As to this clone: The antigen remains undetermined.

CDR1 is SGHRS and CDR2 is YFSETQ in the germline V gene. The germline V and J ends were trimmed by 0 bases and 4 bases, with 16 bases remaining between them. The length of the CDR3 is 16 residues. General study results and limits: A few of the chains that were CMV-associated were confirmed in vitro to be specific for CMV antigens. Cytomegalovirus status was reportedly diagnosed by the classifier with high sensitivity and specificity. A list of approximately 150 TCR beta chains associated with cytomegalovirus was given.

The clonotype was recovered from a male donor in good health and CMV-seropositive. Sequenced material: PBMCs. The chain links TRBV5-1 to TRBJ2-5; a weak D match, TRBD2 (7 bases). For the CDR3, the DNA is TGCGCCAGCAGCTTGGGCGGGGGCACCGAGGGAGAGACCCAGTACTTC. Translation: CASSLGGGTEGETQYF.